This note documents a single TCR beta chain sequence. The antigen remains unidentified. Repertoires were generated with immunoSEQ multiplex PCR, while TCRdb's copy carries only in-frame clones and drops some. Of about 18,000 clones in the sample, 76% were seen once. The germline V gene encodes CDR1 SGHVS and CDR2 FQNEAQ. The V and J ends lost 1 base and 0 bases, in that order; junction bases with no gene match: 14. The CDR3 spans 19 residues. The sample comes from a study of vaccination effects on CD4 cells after COVID-19. The ViraFEST assay expanded antigen-specific CD4+ T cells with viral peptide pools before sequencing. Following a roughly 9-day culture, CD4+ T cells were purified. Confirmation by PCR established that the person had SARS-CoV-2 infection between March and December 2020. Participants each got two BNT162b2 or mRNA-1273 vaccine doses.

This TCR derives from a human donor who had a prior SARS-CoV-2 infection. The source material was CD4+ T cells from PBMCs cultured with SARS-CoV-2 spike peptides, sampled after COVID-19 vaccination. The chain combines TRBV7-8 with TRBJ2-7; TRBD1 aligns across 8 bases. The CDR3 sequence is CASSLGEFGWTGSSYEQYF. DNA of the CDR3: TGTGCCAGCAGCTTAGGGGAATTCGGGTGGACAGGGAGCTCCTACGAGCAGTACTTC.